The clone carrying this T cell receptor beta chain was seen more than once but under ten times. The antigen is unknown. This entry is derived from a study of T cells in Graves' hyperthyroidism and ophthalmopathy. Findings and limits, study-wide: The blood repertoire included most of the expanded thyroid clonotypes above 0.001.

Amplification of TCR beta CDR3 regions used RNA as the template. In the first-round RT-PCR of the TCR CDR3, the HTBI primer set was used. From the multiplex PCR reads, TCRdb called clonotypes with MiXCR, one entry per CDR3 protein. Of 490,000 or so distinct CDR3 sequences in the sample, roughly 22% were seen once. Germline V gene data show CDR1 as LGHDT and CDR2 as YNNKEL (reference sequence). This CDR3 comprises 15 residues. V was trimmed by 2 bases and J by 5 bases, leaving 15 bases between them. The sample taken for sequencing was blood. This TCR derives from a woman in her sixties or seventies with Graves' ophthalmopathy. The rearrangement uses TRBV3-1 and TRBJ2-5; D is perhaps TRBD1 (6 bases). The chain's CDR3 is CASSQNTQGWETQYF. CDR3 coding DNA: TGTGCCAGCAGCCAAAATACTCAGGGGTGGGAGACCCAGTACTTC.